A selection of T cell receptor beta chains follows, all from one sample in a study of blood T cell repertoires in COVID-19. TCRdb keeps only in-frame clones here, not all; method: immunoSEQ multiplex PCR. Among 200,000 to 250,000 clones, roughly 84% were seen once, and the ten largest hold 5.5% to 7.5%. Specimen: PBMCs or T cells enriched from blood (not recorded which). These receptors all come from a middle-aged woman who had recovered from COVID-19. Both conserved end residues are part of each CDR3. Each record gives: J gene, clone size, V gene, D gene, CDR3 protein, CDR3 DNA. A D gene is named only where the DNA matches it firmly. Where a row states a size, it is once, few, many or the class of an expanded clone; other rows omit it.

TRBJ1-2 | - | TRBV29-1 | - | CSVQGIYGYTF | TGCAGCGTGCAGGGGATCTATGGCTACACCTTC
TRBJ1-6 | once | TRBV7-9 | - | CASSSSRRLDSSYNSPLHF | TGTGCCAGCAGCTCTTCTCGCAGGCTAGACAGCTCCTATAATTCACCCCTCCACTTT
TRBJ1-4 | - | TRBV15 | - | CATSRARTTNEKLFF | TGTGCCACCAGCAGAGCGCGAACAACTAATGAAAAACTGTTTTTT
TRBJ2-3 | - | TRBV6-5 | - | CASSRREGTDTQYF | TGTGCCAGCAGTCGAAGGGAGGGCACAGATACGCAGTATTTT
TRBJ1-1 | few | TRBV18 | - | CASSPLQGNTEAFF | TGTGCCAGCTCACCACTCCAGGGCAACACTGAAGCTTTCTTT
TRBJ1-1 | - | TRBV10-3 | TRBD1 | CAIRADRGNTEAFF | TGTGCCATCAGGGCCGACAGGGGGAACACTGAAGCTTTCTTT
TRBJ2-7 | - | TRBV11-2 | - | CASSLIAGDREQYF | TGTGCCAGCAGCTTAATAGCCGGAGATCGGGAGCAGTACTTC
TRBJ2-3 | - | TRBV9 | - | CASSVAVTDTQYF | TGTGCCAGCAGCGTAGCCGTTACAGATACGCAGTATTTT
TRBJ1-1 | - | TRBV30 | - | CAAQDSYTEAFF | TGTGCCGCCCAGGACAGTTACACTGAAGCTTTCTTT
TRBJ2-3 | few | TRBV21-1 | - | CASSKVEGTSGWERDTQYF | TGTGCCAGCAGCAAAGTGGAAGGGACTAGCGGATGGGAGCGGGATACGCAGTATTTT
TRBJ2-1 | - | TRBV27 | TRBD2 | CASSLTLGLAATVNEQFF | TGTGCCAGCAGTTTAACTTTGGGACTAGCGGCGACTGTCAATGAGCAGTTCTTC
TRBJ2-1 | - | TRBV19 | TRBD2 | CASSIVAGGGNEQFF | TGTGCCAGTAGTATAGTAGCGGGAGGGGGTAATGAGCAGTTCTTC
TRBJ2-1 | - | TRBV20-1 | - | CSASTRDSPYNEQFF | TGCAGTGCTAGTACCCGAGATTCTCCGTACAATGAGCAGTTCTTC
TRBJ2-1 | - | TRBV7-2 | TRBD2 | CASRLSGSLYNEQFF | TGTGCCAGCAGACTTAGCGGGAGCCTCTACAATGAGCAGTTCTTC